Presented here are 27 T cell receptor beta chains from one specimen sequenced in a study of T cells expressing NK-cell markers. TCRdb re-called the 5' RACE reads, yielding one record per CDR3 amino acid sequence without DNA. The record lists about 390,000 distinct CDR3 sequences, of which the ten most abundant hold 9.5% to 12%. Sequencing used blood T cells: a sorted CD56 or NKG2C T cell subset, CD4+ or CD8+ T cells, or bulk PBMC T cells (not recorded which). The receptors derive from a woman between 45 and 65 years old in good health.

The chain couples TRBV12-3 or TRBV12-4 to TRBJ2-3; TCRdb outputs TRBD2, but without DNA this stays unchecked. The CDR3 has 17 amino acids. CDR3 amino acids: CASSSYQGLAGSDTQYF.

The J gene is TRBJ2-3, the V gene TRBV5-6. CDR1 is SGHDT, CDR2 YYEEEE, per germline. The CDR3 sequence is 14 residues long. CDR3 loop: CASSLVLSIDTQYF.

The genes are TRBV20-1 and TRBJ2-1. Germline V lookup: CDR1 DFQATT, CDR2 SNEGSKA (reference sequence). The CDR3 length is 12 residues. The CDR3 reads CSARGGEHEQFF.

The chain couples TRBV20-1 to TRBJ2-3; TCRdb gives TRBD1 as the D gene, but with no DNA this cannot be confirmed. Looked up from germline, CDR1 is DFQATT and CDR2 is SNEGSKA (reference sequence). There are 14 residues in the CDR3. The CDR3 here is CSVRIGGQTDTQYF.

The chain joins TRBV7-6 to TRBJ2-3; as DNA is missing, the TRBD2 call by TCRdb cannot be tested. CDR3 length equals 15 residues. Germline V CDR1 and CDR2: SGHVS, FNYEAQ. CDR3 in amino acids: CASSPSGGQTDTQYF.

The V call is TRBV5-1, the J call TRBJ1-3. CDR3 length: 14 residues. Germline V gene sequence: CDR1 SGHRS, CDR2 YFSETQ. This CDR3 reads CASSDPSSGNTIYF.

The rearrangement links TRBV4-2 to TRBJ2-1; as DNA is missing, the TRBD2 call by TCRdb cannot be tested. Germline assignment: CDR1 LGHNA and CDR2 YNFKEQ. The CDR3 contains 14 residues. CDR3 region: CASSQDGSGNEQFF.

The CDR3 spells CASSDESYTQYF. This rearrangement joins TRBV6-5 to TRBJ2-3. Germline CDR1 and CDR2: MNHEY and SVGAGI. CDR3 size: 12 residues.

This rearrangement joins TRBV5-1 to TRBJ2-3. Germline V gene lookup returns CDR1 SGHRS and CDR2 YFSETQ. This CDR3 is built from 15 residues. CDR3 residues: CASSLAQGGTDTQYF.

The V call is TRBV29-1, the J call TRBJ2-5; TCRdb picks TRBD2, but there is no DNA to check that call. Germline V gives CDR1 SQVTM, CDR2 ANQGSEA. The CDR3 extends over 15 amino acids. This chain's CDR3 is CSVEDSSSGSETQYF.

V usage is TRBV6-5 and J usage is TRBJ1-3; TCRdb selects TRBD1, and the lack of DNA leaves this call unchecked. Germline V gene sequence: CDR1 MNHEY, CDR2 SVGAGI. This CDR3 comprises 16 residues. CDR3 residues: CASSPSPGSPGNTIYF.

CDR3 sequence reads: CATRGAGVQETQYF. V usage is TRBV15 and J usage is TRBJ2-5; the TCRdb D gene call, TRBD1, has no DNA to confirm it. Germline CDR1 LNHNV, CDR2 YYDKDF (reference sequence). The CDR3 loop spans 14 amino acids.

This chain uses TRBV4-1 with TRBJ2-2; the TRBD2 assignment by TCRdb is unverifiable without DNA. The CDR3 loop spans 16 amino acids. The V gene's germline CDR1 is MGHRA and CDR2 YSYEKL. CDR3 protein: CASSQPGGRGTGELFF.

The CDR3 protein is CASRAGTSGRSGEFF. The chain joins TRBV12-3 or TRBV12-4 to TRBJ2-1; the TRBD2 assignment by TCRdb is unverifiable without DNA. The CDR3 has 15 residues.

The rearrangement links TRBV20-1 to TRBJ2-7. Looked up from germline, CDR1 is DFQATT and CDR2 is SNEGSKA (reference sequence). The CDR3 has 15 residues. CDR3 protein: CSARDRDWLSYEQYF.

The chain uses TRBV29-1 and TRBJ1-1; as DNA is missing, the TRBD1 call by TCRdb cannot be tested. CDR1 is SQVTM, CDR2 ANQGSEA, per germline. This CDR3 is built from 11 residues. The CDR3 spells CSVARQGRAFF.

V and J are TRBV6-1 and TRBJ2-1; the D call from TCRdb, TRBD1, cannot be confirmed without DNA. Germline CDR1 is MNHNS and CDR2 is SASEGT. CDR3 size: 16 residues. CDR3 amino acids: CASSEPPGATGNEQFF.

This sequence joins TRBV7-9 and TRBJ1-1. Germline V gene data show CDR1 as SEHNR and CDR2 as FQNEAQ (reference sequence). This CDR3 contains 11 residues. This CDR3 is CASALDTEAFF.

CDR3 amino acids: CASSPGLAVSYEQYF. J is TRBJ2-7 and V is TRBV11-2; TCRdb's assignment of TRBD2 cannot be checked, as there is no DNA. The CDR3 is 15 residues long. Looked up from germline, CDR1 is SGHAT and CDR2 is FQNNGV. Based on the CDR3 plus reference TRBV11-2 and TRBJ2-7, the full variable domain is EAGVAQSPRYKIIEKRQSVAFWCNPISGHATLYWYQQILGQGPKLLIQFQNNGVVDDSQLPKDRFSAERLKGVDSTLKIQPAKLEDSAVYLCASSPGLAVSYEQYFGPGTRLTVT.

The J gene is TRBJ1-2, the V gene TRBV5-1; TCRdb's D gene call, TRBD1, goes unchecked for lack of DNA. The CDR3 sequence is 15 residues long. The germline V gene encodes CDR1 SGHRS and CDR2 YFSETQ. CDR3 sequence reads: CASSLGYGTGAGYTF.

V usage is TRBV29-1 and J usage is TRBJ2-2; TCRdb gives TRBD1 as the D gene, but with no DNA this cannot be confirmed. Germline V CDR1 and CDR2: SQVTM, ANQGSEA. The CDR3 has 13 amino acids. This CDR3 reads CSARIGDTGELFF.

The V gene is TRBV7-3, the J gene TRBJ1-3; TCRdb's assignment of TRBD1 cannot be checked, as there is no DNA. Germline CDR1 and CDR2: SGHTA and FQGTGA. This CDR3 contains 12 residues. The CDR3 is CASSPDRSELYF.

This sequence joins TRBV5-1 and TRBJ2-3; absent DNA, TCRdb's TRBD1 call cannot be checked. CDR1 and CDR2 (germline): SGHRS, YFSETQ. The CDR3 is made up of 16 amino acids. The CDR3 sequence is CASSLRQGARTDTQYF. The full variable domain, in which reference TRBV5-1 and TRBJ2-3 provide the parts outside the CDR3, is KAGVTQTPRYLIKTRGQQVTLSCSPISGHRSVSWYQQTPGQGLQFLFEYFSETQRNKGNFPGRFSGRQFSNSRSEMNVSTLELGDSALYLCASSLRQGARTDTQYFGPGTRLTVL.

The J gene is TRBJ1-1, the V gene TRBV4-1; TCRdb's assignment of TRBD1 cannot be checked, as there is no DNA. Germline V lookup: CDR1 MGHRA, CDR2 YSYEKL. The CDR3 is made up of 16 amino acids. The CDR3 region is CASSQGTGGKDTEAFF.

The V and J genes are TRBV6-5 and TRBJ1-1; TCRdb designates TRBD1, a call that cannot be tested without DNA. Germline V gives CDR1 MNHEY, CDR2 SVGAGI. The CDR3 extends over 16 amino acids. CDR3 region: CASSYNSLGGITEAFF.

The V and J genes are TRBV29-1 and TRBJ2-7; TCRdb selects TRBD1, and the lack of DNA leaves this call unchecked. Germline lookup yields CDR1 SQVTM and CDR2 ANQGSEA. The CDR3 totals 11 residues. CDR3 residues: CSVGDSYEQYF.

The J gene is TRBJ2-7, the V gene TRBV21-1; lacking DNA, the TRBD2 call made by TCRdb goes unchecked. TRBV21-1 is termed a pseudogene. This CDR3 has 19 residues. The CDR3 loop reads CASSKGGGAGGPFEYEQYF.